This is a list of T cell receptor beta chains from one sample in a study of OX40 agonist ivuxolimab in advanced cancers. Generated by immunoSEQ multiplex PCR, the TCRdb table keeps only in-frame clones and is missing some. The sample consists of 77,000 or so clones, more than 70% of them appearing once. The specimen comprised CD4+ or CD8+ T cells sorted from blood, sampled in a trial of the OX40 agonist ivuxolimab. The receptors originated from an adult with an advanced solid tumor such as melanoma, head and neck, liver or kidney cancer. Both conserved end residues are part of each CDR3. Fields, in order: clone size, J gene, V gene, D gene, CDR3 DNA, CDR3 protein. A D gene is named only where the DNA matches it firmly. Where a row states a size, it is once, few, many or the class of an expanded clone; other rows omit it.

clone size: NA; J gene: TRBJ2-1; V gene: TRBV7-9; D gene: NA; CDR3 DNA: TGTGCCAGCGAGGAGGGCCCCGAAAATGAGCAGTTCTTC; CDR3 protein: CASEEGPENEQFF
clone size: once; J gene: TRBJ1-2; V gene: TRBV6-1; D gene: NA; CDR3 DNA: TGTGCCAGCAGTGAAGTAAAAGGGGACCTGCTTGCCTTC; CDR3 protein: CASSEVKGDLLAF
clone size: NA; J gene: TRBJ1-2; V gene: TRBV18; D gene: NA; CDR3 DNA: TGTGCCAGCTCACCAAATCAAAGACAGGCCGGTGGCTACACCTTC; CDR3 protein: CASSPNQRQAGGYTF
clone size: NA; J gene: TRBJ1-4; V gene: TRBV9; D gene: TRBD1; CDR3 DNA: TGTGCCAGCAGCCCGCGACAGGGGTTGAGTGAAAAACTGTTTTTT; CDR3 protein: CASSPRQGLSEKLFF
clone size: NA; J gene: TRBJ1-4; V gene: TRBV27; D gene: NA; CDR3 DNA: TGTGCCAGCAGTCCCCAACTGGACGAAAAACTGTTTTTT; CDR3 protein: CASSPQLDEKLFF
clone size: few; J gene: TRBJ2-1; V gene: TRBV29-1; D gene: TRBD2; CDR3 DNA: TGCAGCGTTGGGTCAGCGGGGGGCTCCTACAATGAGCAGTTCTTC; CDR3 protein: CSVGSAGGSYNEQFF
clone size: once; J gene: TRBJ1-1; V gene: TRBV5-5; D gene: NA; CDR3 DNA: TGTGCCAGCAGCCCACAGGCGTTGAACACTGAAGCTTTCTTT; CDR3 protein: CASSPQALNTEAFF
clone size: few; J gene: TRBJ1-5; V gene: TRBV6-1; D gene: NA; CDR3 DNA: TGTGCCAGCAGTGAAGCAGGGTGGGGTCAGCCCCAGCATTTT; CDR3 protein: CASSEAGWGQPQHF
clone size: few; J gene: TRBJ1-1; V gene: TRBV5-4; D gene: TRBD1; CDR3 DNA: TGTGCCAGCAGCTTGGCGGGACAGGGCACTGAAGCTTTCTTT; CDR3 protein: CASSLAGQGTEAFF
clone size: NA; J gene: TRBJ1-2; V gene: TRBV7-2; D gene: NA; CDR3 DNA: TGTGCCAGCAGCTTTTCGGGCTATGGCTACACCTTC; CDR3 protein: CASSFSGYGYTF
clone size: once; J gene: TRBJ2-1; V gene: TRBV6-1; D gene: NA; CDR3 DNA: TGTGCCAGCAGGCCCGATGCTAAGGGGCGGAATGAGCAGTTCTTC; CDR3 protein: CASRPDAKGRNEQFF
clone size: NA; J gene: TRBJ1-2; V gene: TRBV20-1; D gene: TRBD1; CDR3 DNA: TGCAGTGCGGGGGACAGTAACACCTTC; CDR3 protein: CSAGDSNTF
clone size: once; J gene: TRBJ2-7; V gene: TRBV21-1; D gene: NA; CDR3 DNA: TGTGCCAGCAGCAGGGGTAGGACTAGCGGGGAAGAGCAGTACTTC; CDR3 protein: CASSRGRTSGEEQYF